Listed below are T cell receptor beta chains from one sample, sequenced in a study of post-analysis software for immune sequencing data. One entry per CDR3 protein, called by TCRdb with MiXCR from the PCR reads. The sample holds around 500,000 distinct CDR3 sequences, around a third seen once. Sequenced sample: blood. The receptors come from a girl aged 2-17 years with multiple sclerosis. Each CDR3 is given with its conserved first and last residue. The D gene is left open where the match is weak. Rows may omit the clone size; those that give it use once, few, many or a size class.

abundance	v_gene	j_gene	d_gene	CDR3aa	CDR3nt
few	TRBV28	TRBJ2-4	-	CASSLPGELLKNIQYF	TGTGCCAGCAGTCTTCCCGGGGAGCTCCTTAAAAACATTCAGTACTTC
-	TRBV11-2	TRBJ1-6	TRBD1	CVSKSRDRGGSPLHF	TGTGTCAGCAAATCCCGGGACAGGGGAGGGTCACCCCTCCACTTT
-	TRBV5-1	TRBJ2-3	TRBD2	CASNGPGRRASDTQYF	TGCGCCAGCAATGGCCCCGGGAGGAGGGCGTCAGATACGCAGTATTTT
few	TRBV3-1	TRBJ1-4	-	CASSPKSGPTNEKLFF	TGTGCCAGCAGCCCAAAGAGTGGCCCAACTAATGAAAAACTGTTTTTT
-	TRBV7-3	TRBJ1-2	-	CASSLMREGAGGYTF	TGTGCCAGCAGCTTAATGAGAGAAGGGGCGGGAGGCTACACCTTC
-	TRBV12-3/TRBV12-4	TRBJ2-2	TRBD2	CASSLAGEGLFF	TGTGCCAGCAGTTTAGCGGGGGAGGGGCTGTTTTTT
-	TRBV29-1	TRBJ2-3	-	CSAEDGGTDTQYF	TGCAGCGCTGAAGATGGGGGGACAGATACGCAGTATTTT
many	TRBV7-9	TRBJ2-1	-	CASGPASRSVDNEQFF	TGTGCCAGTGGCCCCGCCTCTCGAAGCGTAGACAATGAGCAGTTCTTC
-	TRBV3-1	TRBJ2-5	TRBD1	CASTTGGAKTQYF	TGTGCCAGCACCACAGGGGGCGCGAAGACCCAGTACTTC
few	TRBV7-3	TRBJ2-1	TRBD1	CASSRDRGQNNEQFF	TGTGCCAGCAGCCGGGACAGGGGGCAGAACAATGAGCAGTTCTTC
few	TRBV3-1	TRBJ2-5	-	CASRETFRGAKETQYF	TGTGCCAGCAGAGAGACATTCCGGGGGGCCAAAGAGACCCAGTACTTC
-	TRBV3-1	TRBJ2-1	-	CASSQVANAEQFF	TGTGCCAGCAGCCAAGTTGCGAACGCTGAGCAGTTCTTC
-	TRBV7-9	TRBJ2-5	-	CASSLGTARQETQYF	TGTGCCAGCAGCTTAGGTACGGCCCGCCAAGAGACCCAGTACTTC
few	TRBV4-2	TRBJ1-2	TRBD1	CASKPGGLNYGYTF	TGTGCCAGCAAACCAGGGGGCCTTAACTATGGCTACACCTTC
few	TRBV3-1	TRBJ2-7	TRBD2	CASSPRLAGQASYEQYF	TGTGCCAGCAGCCCCCGACTAGCGGGGCAGGCCTCCTACGAGCAGTACTTC
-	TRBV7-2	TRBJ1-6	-	CASSFKVPASPLHF	TGTGCCAGCAGCTTTAAGGTGCCAGCTTCACCCCTCCACTTT
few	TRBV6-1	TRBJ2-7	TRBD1	CASRTGTGVHEQYF	TGTGCCAGCAGGACCGGGACAGGGGTCCACGAGCAGTACTTC
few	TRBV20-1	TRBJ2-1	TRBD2	CSARDYSGDSYNEQFF	TGCAGTGCTAGAGATTATAGCGGGGATAGCTACAATGAGCAGTTCTTC
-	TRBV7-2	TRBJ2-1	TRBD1	CASSSTGTGGGNEQFF	TGTGCCAGCAGCTCGACCGGGACAGGGGGGGGGAATGAGCAGTTCTTC
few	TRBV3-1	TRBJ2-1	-	CASSRRGNAISNEQFF	TGTGCCAGCAGCAGGAGGGGCAACGCGATCAGTAATGAGCAGTTCTTC